This entry features one T cell receptor beta chain sequence. Generated by immunoSEQ multiplex PCR, the TCRdb table keeps only in-frame clones and is missing some. The table lists some 140,000 clones, about 94% of them singletons, with 5.7% in the top ten. The data were taken from a study of control samples from healthy donors and cancer patients. Germline CDR1 and CDR2: MNHEY and SMNVEV (reference sequence). The V end lost 5 bases, the J end lost 9 bases, and 8 bases lay between the germline ends. The CDR3 has 12 amino acids. The sample consisted of blood. This sequence was found in a man between 40 and 49 years old in good health. This chain links TRBV27 with TRBJ1-6; D is ambiguous. The CDR3 DNA reads as TGTGCCAGCAGTCCGTATGGTTCACCCCTCCACTTT. This encodes CASSPYGSPLHF.